Described below is a single TCR beta chain sequence and its context. The study plated about 200,000 CFSE-labeled responders with about 200,000 irradiated, violet-dye-labeled stimulators. The reaction was completed, and proliferating CFSE-low CD3+CD4+ and CD3+CD8+ responders were then sorted. The junction had 9 bases not matched to a gene; V was cut back by 8 bases and J by 4 bases. Per germline, CDR1 MGHRA and CDR2 YSYEKL. This CDR3 is built from 14 residues. The data originate from a study of graft-versus-host responses after intestinal transplantation. TCRdb keeps only in-frame clones here, not all; method: immunoSEQ multiplex PCR. The repertoire consists of 14,000 or so clones, with under 40% occurring once and the leading ten covering around 14%.

The receptor was derived from a human patient who received an intestinal transplant. J is TRBJ2-3 and V is TRBV4-1; TRBD2 matches 7 bases. The source material was alloreactive CD8+ T cells from a mixed lymphocyte reaction culture, sampled before intestinal transplant. Subset in this sample: CFSE-low proliferating T cells sorted from approximately six-day pre-transplant mixed lymphocyte reaction (GvH or HvG direction). The CDR3 sequence is CASESGLGADTQYF. CDR3 nucleotides: TGCGCCAGCGAATCAGGACTAGGTGCAGATACGCAGTATTTT.